The rows below give T cell receptor beta chains drawn from one sample of a study of CD8 T cells in Susac syndrome. TCRdb reanalysed the immunoSEQ multiplex PCR reads using MiXCR and keeps one entry per CDR3 protein. The sample contains 150,000 to 180,000 distinct CDR3 sequences, approximately 94% of which appear only once. The sample taken for sequencing was CD8+ T cells from PBMCs. All receptors derive from a human donor with multiple sclerosis. The CDR3 runs from the conserved cysteine through the conserved F or W. Fields, in order: clone size, J gene, V gene, D gene, CDR3 DNA, CDR3 protein. A D gene is named only where the DNA matches it firmly. Size is stated for part of the rows, as once, few or many counts, or as a class when the clone is expanded.

abundance: NA
j_gene: TRBJ2-5
v_gene: TRBV7-9
d_gene: NA
CDR3nt: TGTGCCAGCAGATATGTGACAGGTTCAGAGCCCCAGTACTTC
CDR3aa: CASRYVTGSEPQYF

abundance: NA
j_gene: TRBJ2-7
v_gene: TRBV5-1
d_gene: TRBD1
CDR3nt: TGCGCCAGCAGCCTAGAGGGGGCTGGAGTCTACGAGCAGTACTTC
CDR3aa: CASSLEGAGVYEQYF

abundance: NA
j_gene: TRBJ1-1
v_gene: TRBV15
d_gene: NA
CDR3nt: TGTGCCACCAAAGACGGCAGGATGAACACTGAAGCTTTCTTT
CDR3aa: CATKDGRMNTEAFF

abundance: NA
j_gene: TRBJ2-7
v_gene: TRBV11-2
d_gene: TRBD1
CDR3nt: TGTGCCAGCAGCCAACGACAGGGAAGCGAGCAGTACTTC
CDR3aa: CASSQRQGSEQYF

abundance: once
j_gene: TRBJ1-2
v_gene: TRBV10-3
d_gene: NA
CDR3nt: TGTGCCATCAGTGAGTCAACGCAGGGTCTCTATGGCTACACCTTC
CDR3aa: CAISESTQGLYGYTF

abundance: NA
j_gene: TRBJ1-2
v_gene: TRBV20-1
d_gene: TRBD1
CDR3nt: TGCAGTGCTAGAGATCCCGTCGGACAGGGCGGATATGGCTACACCTTC
CDR3aa: CSARDPVGQGGYGYTF

abundance: NA
j_gene: TRBJ2-1
v_gene: TRBV6-5
d_gene: NA
CDR3nt: TGTGCCAGCAGTCCTTTTGAGGGTGGTAGTGAGCAGTTCTTC
CDR3aa: CASSPFEGGSEQFF

abundance: NA
j_gene: TRBJ1-1
v_gene: TRBV5-4
d_gene: TRBD1
CDR3nt: TGTGCCAGCAGCCTTAGCTATCCGGGACAGGGGGTTGAAGCTTTCTTT
CDR3aa: CASSLSYPGQGVEAFF

abundance: NA
j_gene: TRBJ2-2
v_gene: TRBV6-4
d_gene: NA
CDR3nt: TGTGCCAGCAGTGACTCCGGCACCGGGGAGCTGTTTTTT
CDR3aa: CASSDSGTGELFF

abundance: NA
j_gene: TRBJ1-2
v_gene: TRBV29-1
d_gene: TRBD1
CDR3nt: TGCAGCGTCATCCTGCCGGGACAGGGACGTGGCTACACCTTC
CDR3aa: CSVILPGQGRGYTF

abundance: NA
j_gene: TRBJ2-7
v_gene: TRBV4-1
d_gene: NA
CDR3nt: TGCGCCAGCAGCCAAACACGGACCTACGAGCAGTACTTC
CDR3aa: CASSQTRTYEQYF

abundance: few
j_gene: TRBJ1-1
v_gene: TRBV30
d_gene: NA
CDR3nt: TGTGCCTGGAGTCGCCAGACAGACCCTCGCACTGAAGCTTTCTTT
CDR3aa: CAWSRQTDPRTEAFF

abundance: NA
j_gene: TRBJ1-1
v_gene: TRBV14
d_gene: TRBD1
CDR3nt: TGTGCCAGCACCCCAGGGGGGACTGAAGCTTTCTTT
CDR3aa: CASTPGGTEAFF

abundance: NA
j_gene: TRBJ2-5
v_gene: TRBV29-1
d_gene: TRBD2
CDR3nt: TGCAGCGCCGTCGGACCCTCGGGGGGGGGAGAGACCCAGTACTTC
CDR3aa: CSAVGPSGGGETQYF

abundance: NA
j_gene: TRBJ2-7
v_gene: TRBV29-1
d_gene: NA
CDR3nt: TGCAGCGTTGGCGGATTTAGAAAAAGCTCCTACGAGCAGTACTTC
CDR3aa: CSVGGFRKSSYEQYF

abundance: NA
j_gene: TRBJ2-5
v_gene: TRBV7-8
d_gene: NA
CDR3nt: TGTGCCAGCCGAGGGCCAGGGTTGTTTGAGACCCAGTACTTC
CDR3aa: CASRGPGLFETQYF

abundance: NA
j_gene: TRBJ2-1
v_gene: TRBV5-1
d_gene: TRBD1
CDR3nt: TGCGCCAGCAGCTTGGAAAGGGGCAGGGGGCGGAATGAGCAGTTCTTC
CDR3aa: CASSLERGRGRNEQFF

abundance: NA
j_gene: TRBJ1-1
v_gene: TRBV11-2
d_gene: NA
CDR3nt: TGTGCCAGCAGCTTACGGGTCGAATTCGGGGCTTTCTTT
CDR3aa: CASSLRVEFGAFF

abundance: NA
j_gene: TRBJ1-5
v_gene: TRBV15
d_gene: NA
CDR3nt: TGTGCCACCAGCAGAGTAATGAGGGCGCATCAGCCCCAGCATTTT
CDR3aa: CATSRVMRAHQPQHF

abundance: NA
j_gene: TRBJ2-5
v_gene: TRBV11-2
d_gene: TRBD1
CDR3nt: TGTGCCAGCAGCTTTTCGGACAGGGGTGGCCAAGAGACCCAGTACTTC
CDR3aa: CASSFSDRGGQETQYF

abundance: NA
j_gene: TRBJ2-3
v_gene: TRBV5-4
d_gene: NA
CDR3nt: TGTGCCAGCAGCCCCTCCAGGGGCTACTCGGAGTTGACAGATACGCAGTATTTT
CDR3aa: CASSPSRGYSELTDTQYF

abundance: NA
j_gene: TRBJ2-7
v_gene: TRBV7-3
d_gene: TRBD1
CDR3nt: TGTGCCAGCAGCTTGATAGGAGGGACAGGGGACGAGCAGTACTTC
CDR3aa: CASSLIGGTGDEQYF

abundance: NA
j_gene: TRBJ2-1
v_gene: TRBV3-1
d_gene: NA
CDR3nt: TGTGCCAGCAGCCAAGATTCGAGGGTTGGCAATGAGCAGTTCTTC
CDR3aa: CASSQDSRVGNEQFF

abundance: once
j_gene: TRBJ1-1
v_gene: TRBV5-6
d_gene: NA
CDR3nt: TGTGCCAGCAGCGTAGTCAACACTGAAGCTTTCTTT
CDR3aa: CASSVVNTEAFF

abundance: NA
j_gene: TRBJ2-7
v_gene: TRBV15
d_gene: NA
CDR3nt: TGTGCCACCAGCAGGGACCGGACGTCGGGCGAGCAGTACTTC
CDR3aa: CATSRDRTSGEQYF

abundance: NA
j_gene: TRBJ1-6
v_gene: TRBV14
d_gene: NA
CDR3nt: TGTGCCAGCAGCCACAAGGGAAGCTCCTATAATTCACCCCTCCACTTT
CDR3aa: CASSHKGSSYNSPLHF

abundance: NA
j_gene: TRBJ2-7
v_gene: TRBV15
d_gene: NA
CDR3nt: TGTGCCACCAGCAGAGATCCACAGGGAAGCCACGAGCAGTACTTC
CDR3aa: CATSRDPQGSHEQYF

abundance: NA
j_gene: TRBJ2-3
v_gene: TRBV6-5
d_gene: NA
CDR3nt: TGTGCCAGCAGCCTCCAGGTGGGGAGCACAGATACGCAGTATTTT
CDR3aa: CASSLQVGSTDTQYF

abundance: NA
j_gene: TRBJ1-5
v_gene: TRBV3-1
d_gene: NA
CDR3nt: TGTGCCAGCAGCATACGAATTCGGCATCATCAGCCCCAGCATTTT
CDR3aa: CASSIRIRHHQPQHF

abundance: NA
j_gene: TRBJ2-3
v_gene: TRBV5-4
d_gene: TRBD1
CDR3nt: TGTGCCAGCAGCCCTCCCCCGGGACAGGGGACAGATACGCAGTATTTT
CDR3aa: CASSPPPGQGTDTQYF

abundance: NA
j_gene: TRBJ2-1
v_gene: TRBV3-1
d_gene: NA
CDR3nt: TGTGCCAGCAGCCCGATTACAGGGTCCAATGAGCAGTTCTTC
CDR3aa: CASSPITGSNEQFF